The 14 T cell receptor beta chains reported below all come from one sample, sequenced in a study of early T cells in non-severe SARS-CoV-2 infection. In TCRdb, the 5' RACE reads were re-called with MiXCR into one record per CDR3 protein. The repertoire holds more than 65,000 distinct CDR3 sequences, 10% to 15% seen once, with approximately 1.1% in the top ten. Specimen: whole blood. The source of these receptors is an adult who was a healthcare worker with PCR-confirmed SARS-CoV-2 infection or an uninfected control (not recorded which).

The table lists this clonotype with many counts. The J gene is TRBJ2-3, the V gene TRBV4-3, with TRBD2 as a possible D gene (6 bases). V lost 8 bases and J lost 1, with 19 bases in between. Per the germline V gene, CDR1 is LGHNA and CDR2 is YSLEER. The CDR3 contains 16 residues. The CDR3 reads CASGGFLGGGTDTQYF. CDR3 in DNA: TGCGCCAGCGGGGGGTTTTTGGGAGGCGGCACAGATACGCAGTATTTT.

The chain couples TRBV20-1 to TRBJ1-2; D remains unclear. The ends were cut back, 5 bases at V and 4 bases at J, with 5 bases in the middle. The CDR3 runs 10 residues. Per germline, CDR1 DFQATT and CDR2 SNEGSKA (reference sequence). This CDR3 is CSAPIYGYTF. The CDR3 region has the DNA TGCAGTGCTCCCATCTATGGCTACACCTTC.

Only a few counts were recorded for this clonotype. The chain has TRBV7-8 and TRBJ2-2; a possible D gene is TRBD1 (5 bases). Looked up from germline, CDR1 is SGHVS and CDR2 is FQNEAQ. This CDR3 contains 15 residues. V lost 3 bases, J lost 4 bases, and 12 bases lay in between. CDR3 nucleotides: TGTGCCAGCAGCTTCAACACAGGCCGCACCGGGGAGCTGTTTTTT. It specifies CASSFNTGRTGELFF.

This clonotype has ten or more counts. This chain links TRBV6-4 with TRBJ2-5; TRBD2 matches at 11 bases. This CDR3 has 15 residues. CDR1 and CDR2 (germline): MRHNA, SNTAGT. V was pared by 3 bases and J by 5 bases, with 5 bases of the junction left unmatched. CDR3 protein: CASSETSGAPETQYF. CDR3 nucleotides: TGTGCCAGCAGTGAGACTAGCGGGGCCCCGGAGACCCAGTACTTC.

This clonotype was seen more than once but under ten times. The chain combines TRBV6-5 with TRBJ1-6; TRBD1 is a possible D gene (6 bases). Trimming took 0 bases from V and 8 from J, leaving 14 bases between them. The CDR3 loop spans 16 amino acids. Germline CDR1 reads MNHEY; CDR2 reads SVGAGI. CDR3 in DNA: TGTGCCAGCAGTTACTCGATAGGGACAAAAGATTCACCCCTCCACTTT. It encodes CASSYSIGTKDSPLHF.

The chain employs TRBV29-1 and TRBJ2-3, with D possibly being TRBD1 (7 bases). CDR1 is SQVTM and CDR2 is ANQGSEA in the germline V gene. The CDR3 covers 14 residues. The V gene lost 5 bases and the J gene lost 2 bases, with 14 bases spanning the gap. The CDR3 loop is CSVRPGGTTDTQYF. For the CDR3, the DNA is TGCAGCGTTCGCCCAGGGGGGACCACAGATACGCAGTATTTT.

The V gene is TRBV12-3 or TRBV12-4, the J gene TRBJ2-2; D unresolved. The CDR3 length is 15 residues. The V end was cut by 2 bases, the J end by 0 bases, with 7 bases between. The CDR3 DNA sequence: TGTGCCAGCAGTTTAATCACAGCGAACACCGGGGAGCTGTTTTTT. This sequence encodes CASSLITANTGELFF.

This clonotype was seen more than once but under ten times. This chain uses TRBV11-2 with TRBJ2-2; D remains ambiguous. Germline V lookup: CDR1 SGHAT, CDR2 FQNNGV. Trimming left V 7 bases short and J 0 bases short, with 0 bases between. The CDR3 covers 11 residues. CDR3 coding DNA: TGTGCCAGCACGAACACCGGGGAGCTGTTTTTT. It codes for CASTNTGELFF. Supplemented by reference TRBV11-2 and TRBJ2-2, the full variable domain reads EAGVAQSPRYKIIEKRQSVAFWCNPISGHATLYWYQQILGQGPKLLIQFQNNGVVDDSQLPKDRFSAERLKGVDSTLKIQPAKLEDSAVYLCASTNTGELFFGEGSRLTVL.

This clonotype was observed many times. DNA of the CDR3: TGTGCCAGCAGTTACTCGGGACTTCGGGGAGGCGGGGAGCTGTTTTTT. The encoded protein is CASSYSGLRGGGELFF. The V gene is TRBV6-6, the J gene TRBJ2-2; possibly TRBD2 for D (6 bases). Trimming cost V 0 bases and J 7 bases, with 15 bases left between them. CDR3 length equals 16 residues. CDR1 is MNHNY, CDR2 SVGAGI, per germline (reference sequence).

The chain joins TRBV5-6 to TRBJ2-3; no clear D. The CDR3 has 13 amino acids. V was clipped by 3 bases and J by 4 bases, with 9 bases between them. CDR1 is SGHDT, CDR2 YYEEEE, per germline. In DNA form, the CDR3 reads TGTGCCAGCAGCTCCATGGGTCCAGATACGCAGTATTTT. This translates into CASSSMGPDTQYF.

The chain uses TRBV28 and TRBJ1-1; D gene ambiguous. Per the germline V gene, CDR1 is MDHEN and CDR2 is SYDVKM. Trimming removed 2 bases from V and 9 bases from J, with 7 bases in between. The CDR3 sequence is 11 residues long. Here the CDR3 reads CASSLRAQAFF. The CDR3 nucleotides are TGTGCCAGCAGTTTACGAGCCCAAGCTTTCTTT.

This clonotype has just a few counts. V usage is TRBV6-2 or TRBV6-3 and J usage is TRBJ2-2; weak D call: TRBD2 (5 bases). Germline-derived CDR1 and CDR2 are MNHEY and SVGEGT. This CDR3 has 13 amino acids. V lost 2 bases and J 7 bases, leaving 8 bases between the germline ends. The CDR3 coding sequence is TGTGCCAGCAGTTACGGGGAGAGCGGGGAGCTGTTTTTT. As protein: CASSYGESGELFF.

This clonotype turned up a few times. The chain carries TRBV11-2 and TRBJ2-3; 10 nucleotides match TRBD2. This CDR3 is 17 amino acids long. The trim removed 5 bases at V and 0 bases at J, leaving 8 bases unmatched. Germline V gene sequence: CDR1 SGHAT, CDR2 FQNNGV. The CDR3 DNA reads TGTGCCAGCAGCCCACTAAGCGGGAGGGCTAGCACAGATACGCAGTATTTT. Translating gives CASSPLSGRASTDTQYF.

In its sample, this clonotype was seen many times. The chain couples TRBV7-6 to TRBJ2-5, with 10 bases fitting TRBD2. Germline CDR1 and CDR2: SGHVS and FNYEAQ. This CDR3 has 18 residues. Losses at the gene ends were 3 bases for V and 1 base for J; bases not matched to a gene: 11. CDR3 DNA sequence: TGTGCCAGCAGCTTTTTAAGGAGTAGCGGGGGGCGCCAAGAGACCCAGTACTTC. Its protein is CASSFLRSSGGRQETQYF.